This T cell receptor beta chain was observed in a study of spatial heterogeneity in lung cancer. Study in general: Alpha-chain sequences were consistently detected less often than beta-chain sequences. Study-wide results and caveats: Coverage was estimated at around 7% of tumor T cells for alpha chains and about 13% for beta chains. Mutation counts in tumors were tracked by counts of expanded intratumoral alpha and beta TCRs.

The sample holds many counts of this clonotype. The target antigen is unknown. Since it is a stray read in a library aimed at alpha chains, this beta chain has a size that is not meaningful. The germline V and J ends were trimmed by 4 bases and 7 bases, with 11 bases remaining between them. The CDR3 spans 12 residues. Germline V gives CDR1 SGHVS, CDR2 FQNEAQ. As for time point: sample taken at primary tumor resection. The donors were approximately 70 patients with non-small cell lung cancer that was early-stage and untreated. Sequencing of whole RNA from tumor, nontumor lung or frozen PBMC involved no sorting. TCRdb re-derived calls from the 5' RACE reads in MiXCR, one entry per CDR3 protein. Of fewer than 7,000 distinct CDR3 sequences in the sample, roughly 8% were seen once.

The chain carries TRBV7-8 and TRBJ2-7; the D gene is possibly TRBD2 (6 bases). This material consisted of lung tumor tissue, taken at surgery. The receptor's source is a female donor with early-stage non-small cell lung cancer. DNA of the CDR3: TGTGCCAGCAGCTCTTGGGGACTTGAGCAGTACTTC. It specifies CASSSWGLEQYF.